This TCR beta chain was sequenced during a study of cytomegalovirus exposure and HLA in healthy donors. These donors, healthy bone marrow donors, were studied. Primers: 60 Vbeta forward and 13 Jbeta reverse. Clones were sequenced by immunoSEQ multiplex PCR, and TCRdb holds only the in-frame ones, with some missing. The top ten hold about 1.6% of the sample, which has more than 100,000 clones, 60% to 85% seen once. The germline V gene encodes CDR1 WNHNN and CDR2 SYGVQD (reference sequence). V shed 3 bases and J shed 1 base, with 15 bases lying between them. The CDR3 sequence is 16 residues long. The rearrangement joins TRBV10-1 to TRBJ1-1; unclear D gene. The material sequenced was PBMCs. The receptor comes from a woman in her late teens or twenties in good health and CMV-seronegative. The CDR3 here is CASSDMSRGSNTEAFF. DNA of the CDR3: TGCGCCAGCAGTGACATGTCTAGAGGGTCGAACACTGAAGCTTTCTTT.